These 21 T cell receptor beta chains came from one sample sequenced in a study of T cell responses to AZD1222 COVID-19 vaccine. Assay: immunoSEQ multiplex PCR; the TCRdb copy retains only in-frame clones and omits some. The table shows roughly 180,000 clones, with over 75% occurring only once. Material: peripheral blood, obtained on day 0 of AZD1222 vaccination. The receptors shown here come from an adult in good health.

The chain combines TRBV7-2 with TRBJ1-2; possible D gene TRBD1, 5 bases. The CDR3 extends over 15 amino acids. Trimming pared 1 base from V and 2 bases from J, leaving 11 bases between. The germline CDR1 and CDR2 sequences are SGHTA and FQGNSA. The CDR3 region is CASSLVAGQNYGYTF. The CDR3 DNA sequence: TGTGCCAGCAGCTTAGTTGCAGGGCAAAACTATGGCTACACCTTC. The variable domain in full, with the rest retrieved from reference TRBV7-2 and TRBJ1-2, is GAGVSQSPSNKVTEKGKDVELRCDPISGHTALYWYRQSLGQGLEFLIYFQGNSAPDKSGLPSDRFSAERTGGSVSTLTIQRTQQEDSAVYLCASSLVAGQNYGYTFGSGTRLTVV.

This chain joins TRBV6-4 and TRBJ2-3, with TRBD2 matching 13 bases. Germline V lookup: CDR1 MRHNA, CDR2 SNTAGT. V gave up 5 bases and J gave up 0 bases; unmatched junction bases: 5. The CDR3 has 17 amino acids. The CDR3 region has the DNA TGTGCCAGCAGTCGGACTAGCGGGGGCCTAAGCACAGATACGCAGTATTTT. Its translation is CASSRTSGGLSTDTQYF.

This clone was found once. V and J are TRBV9 and TRBJ2-5; 9 bases fit TRBD2. This CDR3 has 16 residues. V was pared by 1 base and J by 5 bases, with 9 bases of the junction left unmatched. Germline values: CDR1 SGDLS, CDR2 YYNGEE. The CDR3 nucleotides read TGTGCCAGCAGCGTAACGGGCGGGGGGGCCGTTGAGACCCAGTACTTC. This codes for CASSVTGGGAVETQYF.

The CDR3 DNA reads TGCGCCAGCAGCCAAGGATCAGGGGGTGGGGAGACCCAGTACTTC. Translating it yields CASSQGSGGGETQYF. The V and J genes are TRBV4-1 and TRBJ2-5; 7 positions match TRBD1. This CDR3 region has 15 residues. Trimming at V came to 1 base and at J to 5 bases, leaving 7 bases not matched to a gene. The germline gives CDR1 MGHRA, CDR2 YSYEKL.

The rearrangement uses TRBV7-9 and TRBJ2-3, with TRBD2 matching over 9 bases. Germline V CDR1 and CDR2: SEHNR, FQNEAQ (reference sequence). The CDR3 spans 17 residues. The V segment lost 5 bases and the J segment 6 bases; nucleotides outside the gene matches: 15. CDR3 protein: CASSRQKGLAFGDTQYF. For the CDR3, the DNA is TGTGCCAGCAGCCGCCAGAAGGGACTAGCTTTCGGGGATACGCAGTATTTT.

This chain connects TRBV14 to TRBJ2-3; perhaps D is TRBD1 or TRBD2 (5 bases each). CDR1 and CDR2 from the germline V gene are SGHDN and FVKESK. The ends were cut back, 3 bases at V and 2 bases at J, with 15 bases in the middle. The CDR3 is 16 residues long. Written as DNA, the CDR3 is TGTGCCAGCAGCCATGGTGGGGGAGTCACCACAGATACGCAGTATTTT. It is translated as CASSHGGGVTTDTQYF.

This chain connects TRBV4-3 to TRBJ2-2, with TRBD2 identical over 10 bases. The V gene's germline CDR1 is LGHNA and CDR2 YSLEER. Unmatched junction bases numbered 6, after V lost 5 bases and J lost 0 bases. This CDR3 spans 17 amino acids. The CDR3 spells CASSADLAGANTGELFF. CDR3 nucleotides: TGCGCCAGCAGCGCCGACCTAGCGGGGGCGAACACCGGGGAGCTGTTTTTT.

This chain uses TRBV11-2 with TRBJ2-1; D gene unclear. This CDR3 is 17 amino acids long. From germline, CDR1 is SGHAT and CDR2 FQNNGV. The V end lost 5 bases, the J end lost 1 base, and 18 bases lay between the germline ends. The CDR3 DNA follows: TGTGCCAGCAGCCCAGTTCTAAGCGTTATTTCCTACAATGAGCAGTTCTTC. It translates to CASSPVLSVISYNEQFF.

The rearrangement links TRBV7-2 to TRBJ1-4; D not resolved. The length of the CDR3 is 13 residues. Germline assignment: CDR1 SGHTA and CDR2 FQGNSA. Trimming left V 6 bases short and J 3 bases short, with 8 bases between. The CDR3 spells CASRPGPNEKLFF. CDR3 nucleotides: TGTGCCAGCAGACCCGGACCTAATGAAAAACTGTTTTTT.

The chain uses TRBV6-6 and TRBJ1-5; possibly TRBD1 for D (6 bases). This CDR3 spans 13 amino acids. V gave up 5 bases and J gave up 2 bases, with 7 bases separating them. CDR1 and CDR2 (germline): MNHNY, SVGAGI (reference sequence). CDR3 in DNA: TGTGCCAGCAGTAAGGGGGGCAATCAGCCCCAGCATTTT. Residues: CASSKGGNQPQHF.

This chain uses TRBV29-1 with TRBJ1-2, with unresolved D. V lost 1 base, J lost 8 bases, and 11 bases lay in between. This CDR3 has 12 amino acids. Germline V gene data show CDR1 as SQVTM and CDR2 as ANQGSEA. CDR3 DNA sequence: TGCAGCGTTGAAGGCTCAATCCCCGGCTACACCTTC. The encoded protein is CSVEGSIPGYTF.

As to this clone: Other DNA sequences in the same sample also yield this CDR3. The V gene is TRBV9, the J gene TRBJ2-5, with 10 bases lining up with TRBD2. There are 15 residues in the CDR3. V shed 0 bases and J 5 bases; nucleotides not matched to a gene: 4. CDR1 is SGDLS and CDR2 is YYNGEE in the germline V gene. The CDR3 DNA reads TGTGCCAGCAGCGTAGGGTTAGCGGGAGGTGAGACCCAGTACTTC. Its translation: CASSVGLAGGETQYF.

The rearrangement links TRBV7-8 to TRBJ2-5; 9 bases fit TRBD2. The V gene end was trimmed by 1 base and the J gene end by 2 bases; junction bases not matched to a gene: 5. CDR3 size: 16 residues. CDR1 and CDR2 from the germline V gene are SGHVS and FQNEAQ. CDR3 sequence: CASSLGSLAGQETQYF. The CDR3 nucleotides read TGTGCCAGCAGCTTAGGGTCTCTAGCGGGACAAGAGACCCAGTACTTC.

The chain links TRBV21-1 to TRBJ2-7; whether TRBD2, the table's D call, matches the DNA was not checked. TRBV21-1 is a listed pseudogene. The CDR3 sequence is 16 residues long. The CDR3 spells CASSKGGGSTSYEQYV. The DNA for the CDR3 is TGTGCCAGCAGCAAAGGTGGAGGGTCGACCTCCTACGAGCAGTACGTC.

This sequence joins TRBV7-8 and TRBJ2-7; D gene unclear. In germline, CDR1 is SGHVS, CDR2 FQNEAQ. Trimming took 5 bases from V and 3 from J, leaving 8 bases between them. This CDR3 has 12 residues. CDR3 in DNA: TGTGCCAGCAGCCCGAGGCTCTACGAGCAGTACTTC. It translates to CASSPRLYEQYF.

This chain joins TRBV30 and TRBJ1-3; no definite D call. CDR1 GTSNPN and CDR2 SVGIG come from the germline V gene (reference sequence). Between the trimmed V and J ends, which lost 3 bases and 2 bases, there was a span of 5 bases. The CDR3 runs to 12 residues. CDR3 protein: CAWRVAGNTIYF. The CDR3 region has the DNA TGTGCCTGGAGGGTTGCTGGAAACACCATATATTTT.

This clone occurred a few times. The chain employs TRBV25-1 and TRBJ1-1, with TRBD1 identical over 7 bases. Germline lookup yields CDR1 MGHDK and CDR2 SYGVNS. V lost 9 bases and J lost 5; bases outside the gene matches: 9. This CDR3 has 13 amino acids. The CDR3 DNA is TGTGCCAGTTCCCGGGCCAGGGGGACTGAAGCTTTCTTT. Protein: CASSRARGTEAFF.

The V gene is TRBV2, the J gene TRBJ1-1, with a tentative D call TRBD1 (6 bases). V lost 7 bases and J 0 bases, leaving 21 bases between the germline ends. Germline CDR1 reads SNHLY; CDR2 reads FYNNEI. This CDR3 has 17 residues. The CDR3 sequence: CASTTGAGAIMNTEAFF. CDR3 sequence (DNA): TGTGCCAGCACCACTGGTGCAGGGGCAATCATGAACACTGAAGCTTTCTTT.

The V and J genes are TRBV11-2 and TRBJ2-5, with 7 bases lining up with TRBD1. V was pared by 5 bases and J by 5 bases, with 8 bases of the junction left unmatched. The germline V gene has CDR1 SGHAT and CDR2 FQNNGV. The CDR3 totals 14 residues. The CDR3 DNA reads TGTGCCAGCAGCCTTGGACAGGTCGTCGAGACCCAGTACTTC. Translating gives CASSLGQVVETQYF.

J is TRBJ2-3 and V is TRBV6-5; D uncertain. CDR1 is MNHEY, CDR2 SVGAGI, per germline. This CDR3 comprises 15 residues. V lost 0 bases and J 3 bases, leaving 10 bases between the germline ends. The CDR3 region has the DNA TGTGCCAGCAGTTACTCGGGGATTGTGACAGATACGCAGTATTTT. Translation: CASSYSGIVTDTQYF.

The chain links TRBV4-3 to TRBJ2-1; TRBD1 aligns across 9 bases. In germline, CDR1 is LGHNA, CDR2 YSLEER. The CDR3 has 14 residues. V shed 4 bases, J shed 6 bases, and the junction held 4 bases outside the gene matches. The DNA for the CDR3 is TGCGCCAGCAGCCCCTCGACAGGGGGCAATGAGCAGTTCTTC. This gives the protein CASSPSTGGNEQFF.